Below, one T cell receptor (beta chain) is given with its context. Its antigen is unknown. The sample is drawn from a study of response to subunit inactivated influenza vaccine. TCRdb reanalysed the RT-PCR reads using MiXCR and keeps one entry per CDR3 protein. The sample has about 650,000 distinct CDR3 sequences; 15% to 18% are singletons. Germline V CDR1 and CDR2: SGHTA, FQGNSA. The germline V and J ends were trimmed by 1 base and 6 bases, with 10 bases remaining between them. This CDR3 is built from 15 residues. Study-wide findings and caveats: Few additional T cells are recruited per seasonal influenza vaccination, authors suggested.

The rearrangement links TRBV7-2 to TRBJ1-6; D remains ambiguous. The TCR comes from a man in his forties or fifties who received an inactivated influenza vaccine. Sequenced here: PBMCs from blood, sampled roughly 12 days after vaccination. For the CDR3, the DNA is TGTGCCAGCAGCTTAGAGAGGGCTATTAATTCACCCCTCCACTTT. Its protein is CASSLERAINSPLHF.